Below, 19 T cell receptor beta chains from the same sample are listed, as sequenced in a study of beta chain features in type 1 diabetes. Expressed TCRB transcripts were sequenced after all isolated RNA was converted to cDNA. Clones were read by immunoSEQ multiplex PCR, and TCRdb kept only the in-frame ones, dropping some. The table has 250,000 or so clones, about 70% seen once. The sequencing sample was made of naive CD4+ T cells from blood. Receptor source: a man aged 30 to 45 in good health.

This chain connects TRBV29-1 to TRBJ2-5, with 9 nucleotides matching TRBD1. Germline CDR1 reads SQVTM; CDR2 reads ANQGSEA. Trimming removed 7 bases from V and 2 bases from J; junction bases left unmatched: 2. CDR3 size: 12 residues. The CDR3 DNA follows: TGCAGCGGTGGGACAGGGCAAGAGACCCAGTACTTC. This encodes CSGGTGQETQYF.

The J gene is TRBJ2-5, the V gene TRBV7-2, with a tentative D call TRBD2 (6 bases). Germline assignment: CDR1 SGHTA and CDR2 FQGNSA. There are 13 residues in the CDR3. Trimming removed 5 bases at V and 1 base at J, with 8 bases between. CDR3 protein: CASSREIQETQYF. For the CDR3, the DNA is TGTGCCAGCAGCCGGGAGATCCAAGAGACCCAGTACTTC.

There are a few counts of this clone. This chain connects TRBV13 to TRBJ1-4; D may be TRBD1 (5 bases). The germline V and J ends were trimmed by 4 bases and 7 bases, with 10 bases remaining between them. Germline assignment: CDR1 PRHDT and CDR2 FYEKMQ (reference sequence). The CDR3 spans 13 residues. CDR3 amino acids: CASSWRQTEKLFF. The DNA of the CDR3 is TGTGCCAGCAGCTGGAGACAGACTGAAAAACTGTTTTTT.

The chain is built from TRBV7-2 and TRBJ2-5, with 10 bases fitting TRBD2. Germline values: CDR1 SGHTA, CDR2 FQGNSA. The V gene end was trimmed by 5 bases and the J gene end by 5 bases; junction bases not matched to a gene: 8. The CDR3 is 15 amino acids. The CDR3 protein is CASSGSGGNWETQYF. The CDR3 coding sequence is TGTGCCAGCAGCGGTAGCGGGGGGAATTGGGAGACCCAGTACTTC.

This rearrangement joins TRBV30 to TRBJ1-3; 7 bases map to TRBD1. V was clipped by 5 bases and J by 4 bases; unmatched bases: 2. The CDR3 spans 12 residues. The germline V gene has CDR1 GTSNPN and CDR2 SVGIG (reference sequence). In DNA form, the CDR3 reads TGTGCCTGGGGGACAGACGGAAACACCATATATTTT. Amino acid sequence: CAWGTDGNTIYF. The variable domain in full, completed from reference TRBV30 and TRBJ1-3, reads SQTIHQWPATLVQPVGSPLSLECTVEGTSNPNLYWYRQAAGRGLQLLFYSVGIGQISSEVPQNLSASRPQDRQFILSSKKLLLSDSGFYLCAWGTDGNTIYFGEGSWLTVV.

V usage is TRBV13 and J usage is TRBJ2-7; 13 nucleotides align to TRBD2. V shed 5 bases and J 3 bases; nucleotides not matched to a gene: 7. CDR1 and CDR2 (germline): PRHDT, FYEKMQ (reference sequence). The length of the CDR3 is 16 residues. The CDR3 coding sequence is TGTGCCAGCAGCATACCGGGACTAGCGGGGATCTACGAGCAGTACTTC. Its protein product is CASSIPGLAGIYEQYF. Drawing the rest from reference TRBV13 and TRBJ2-7, the complete variable domain is AAGVIQSPRHLIKEKRETATLKCYPIPRHDTVYWYQQGPGQDPQFLISFYEKMQSDKGSIPDRFSAQQFSDYHSELNMSSLELGDSALYFCASSIPGLAGIYEQYFGPGTRLTVT.

V usage is TRBV2 and J usage is TRBJ2-3, with 10 bases fitting TRBD1. V shed 7 bases, J shed 1 base, and the junction held 2 bases outside the gene matches. The germline gives CDR1 SNHLY, CDR2 FYNNEI. CDR3 length equals 14 residues. In DNA, the CDR3 is TGTGCCAGCAAAGGGACAGGGGGCACAGATACGCAGTATTTT. Its translation: CASKGTGGTDTQYF. Full variable domain (remainder filled in from reference TRBV2 and TRBJ2-3): EPEVTQTPSHQVTQMGQEVILRCVPISNHLYFYWYRQILGQKVEFLVSFYNNEISEKSEIFDDQFSVERPDGSNFTLKIRSTKLEDSAMYFCASKGTGGTDTQYFGPGTRLTVL.

In its sample, this clone was seen once. V and J are TRBV12-5 and TRBJ2-5, with D possibly called TRBD1 or TRBD2 (5 bases each). This CDR3 has 14 residues. Germline V gives CDR1 LGHNT, CDR2 FRNRAP. V dropped 6 bases and J dropped 5 bases, with 16 bases sitting between them. The CDR3 region is CASGSPFEGETQYF. The CDR3 DNA follows: TGTGCTAGTGGATCTCCGTTTGAGGGGGAGACCCAGTACTTC.

This clone was seen a single time. The rearrangement links TRBV7-8 to TRBJ2-1; D is perhaps TRBD2 (5 bases). Trimming pared 4 bases from V and 0 bases from J, leaving 16 bases between. CDR1 is SGHVS and CDR2 is FQNEAQ in the germline V gene. The CDR3 is 17 amino acids. The CDR3 DNA sequence: TGTGCCAGCAGCTCCGCTGGCGGGTCAAGCTCCTACAATGAGCAGTTCTTC. It encodes CASSSAGGSSSYNEQFF.

This clone was observed a handful of times. This sequence joins TRBV7-8 and TRBJ2-4, with D maybe TRBD2 (6 bases). The V gene's germline CDR1 is SGHVS and CDR2 FQNEAQ. The CDR3 consists of 15 residues. V lost 1 base and J 4 bases, leaving 11 bases between the germline ends. The chain's CDR3 is CASSLDGTRKNIQYF. Written as DNA, the CDR3 is TGTGCCAGCAGCTTAGATGGGACTCGAAAAAACATTCAGTACTTC.

This CDR3 is CAWSPGWEQYF. The CDR3 DNA sequence: TGTGCCTGGAGTCCGGGGTGGGAGCAGTACTTC. J is TRBJ2-7 and V is TRBV30; maybe TRBD2 (5 bases). Germline CDR1 reads GTSNPN; CDR2 reads SVGIG (reference sequence). This CDR3 has 11 residues. Trimming stripped 2 bases from V and 7 bases from J, with 9 bases between.

The chain joins TRBV2 to TRBJ2-1; 8 bases fit TRBD2. The CDR3 has 16 residues. V was pared by 5 bases and J by 2 bases, with 8 bases of the junction left unmatched. From germline, CDR1 is SNHLY and CDR2 FYNNEI. CDR3 DNA sequence: TGTGCCAGCAGTACCCAGCGGGGGCAAGCCTACAATGAGCAGTTCTTC. Protein sequence: CASSTQRGQAYNEQFF.

CDR3 sequence reads: CASSLARYEQYF. DNA of the CDR3: TGTGCCAGCAGCTTGGCTCGCTACGAGCAGTACTTC. The V and J genes are TRBV5-6 and TRBJ2-7, with D unresolved. Germline CDR1 SGHDT, CDR2 YYEEEE. V lost 0 bases to trimming and J lost 3 bases, with 4 bases between them. CDR3 size: 12 residues.

V usage is TRBV28 and J usage is TRBJ2-3, with TRBD2 as a possible D gene (5 bases). CDR3 length: 15 amino acids. Germline assignment: CDR1 MDHEN and CDR2 SYDVKM. The germline V and J ends were trimmed by 6 bases and 8 bases, with 21 bases remaining between them. This CDR3 reads CASSQEGQFLATQYF. The CDR3 DNA follows: TGTGCCAGCAGCCAAGAAGGGCAGTTTCTAGCTACGCAGTATTTT.

J is TRBJ2-3 and V is TRBV5-1, with 7 bases aligning to TRBD2. The CDR3 is 16 amino acids. In germline, CDR1 is SGHRS, CDR2 YFSETQ. The ends lost 0 bases at V and 2 bases at J; junction bases unmatched: 6. The CDR3 loop is CASSLVASGLTDTQYF. The CDR3 DNA sequence: TGCGCCAGCAGCTTGGTGGCTAGCGGACTCACAGATACGCAGTATTTT.

The V gene is TRBV29-1, the J gene TRBJ2-7; D is perhaps TRBD1 (6 bases). The CDR3 is made up of 14 amino acids. V shed 4 bases and J shed 3 bases, with 16 bases lying between them. In germline, CDR1 is SQVTM, CDR2 ANQGSEA. The CDR3 spells CSVGGRSGDYEQYF. The DNA for the CDR3 is TGCAGCGTTGGGGGCAGATCAGGGGACTACGAGCAGTACTTC.

V and J are TRBV5-1 and TRBJ2-2; D call uncertain. Looked up from germline, CDR1 is SGHRS and CDR2 is YFSETQ. V shed 1 base and J shed 0 bases, with 7 bases lying between them. The CDR3 has 15 residues. CDR3 DNA: TGCGCCAGCAGCTTGATCCAGACGAACACCGGGGAGCTGTTTTTT. This encodes CASSLIQTNTGELFF.

The chain carries TRBV5-1 and TRBJ2-1; D gene ambiguous. The V gene's germline CDR1 is SGHRS and CDR2 YFSETQ. This CDR3 contains 15 residues. The V and J ends lost 4 bases and 0 bases respectively, with 11 bases between them. CDR3 coding DNA: TGCGCCAGCAGCCCCGAAGCGAGCTCCTACAATGAGCAGTTCTTC. Translation: CASSPEASSYNEQFF.

With regard to this clone: Additional DNA sequences in this sample encode the identical CDR3. The rearrangement joins TRBV30 to TRBJ2-5; unclear D gene. CDR1 and CDR2 from the germline V gene are GTSNPN and SVGIG (reference sequence). This CDR3 comprises 11 residues. Trimming shortened V by 0 bases and J by 5 bases, and 4 bases separated the two germline ends. For the CDR3, the DNA is TGTGCCTGGAGTGTAGAGGAGACCCAGTACTTC. It is translated as CAWSVEETQYF.